Shown below are 9 T cell receptor beta chains from a single sample sequenced in a study of long-term antiretroviral therapy in people with HIV. Version v3.0 of the immunoSEQ assay was performed at survey level. Sequenced by immunoSEQ multiplex PCR; TCRdb stores in-frame clones only, minus some. This table holds about 18,000 clones, roughly 80% found once. The sequencing used unsorted PBMCs, collected 0.6 years after starting antiretroviral therapy. These receptors originate from a young woman with HIV.

This chain uses TRBV27 with TRBJ2-2; D is perhaps TRBD2 (5 bases). V gave up 1 base and J gave up 7 bases, with 16 bases separating them. Germline V lookup: CDR1 MNHEY, CDR2 SMNVEV (reference sequence). The CDR3 has 16 amino acids. CDR3 sequence: CASSLYGNFWSGELFF. Here the CDR3 DNA reads TGTGCCAGCAGTTTATACGGGAATTTTTGGAGCGGGGAGCTGTTTTTT.

The genes are TRBV28 and TRBJ1-2; TRBD1 is a possible D gene (5 bases). V was trimmed by 6 bases and J by 3 bases, leaving 14 bases between them. This CDR3 region has 14 residues. CDR1 MDHEN and CDR2 SYDVKM come from the germline V gene. The CDR3 DNA sequence: TGTGCCAGCAGCTGGTTTGGGGGGTACTATGGCTACACCTTC. Residues: CASSWFGGYYGYTF.

This clone was counted once. The chain uses TRBV5-6 and TRBJ1-6, with TRBD1 matching over 7 bases. The CDR3 has 14 amino acids. Germline-derived CDR1 and CDR2 are SGHDT and YYEEEE. The V segment lost 2 bases and the J segment 11 bases; nucleotides outside the gene matches: 7. The CDR3 DNA reads as TGTGCCAGCAGCTTTCTGACAGGGACCGCACCCCTCCACTTT. Its protein is CASSFLTGTAPLHF.

The CDR3 DNA is TGTGCCAGCAACGACTTGAACACCGGGGAGCTGTTTTTT. It yields the protein CASNDLNTGELFF. This sequence joins TRBV9 and TRBJ2-2, with D unclear. This CDR3 region has 13 residues. Germline V lookup: CDR1 SGDLS, CDR2 YYNGEE. Trimming took 6 bases from V and 1 from J, leaving 7 bases between them.

The chain links TRBV30 to TRBJ2-2, with 9 bases matching TRBD2. There are 15 residues in the CDR3. The ends lost 3 bases at V and 8 bases at J; junction bases unmatched: 10. Germline-derived CDR1 and CDR2 are GTSNPN and SVGIG (reference sequence). CDR3 residues: CAWRDPGLASGELFF. CDR3 bases: TGTGCCTGGAGAGATCCGGGACTAGCTTCGGGGGAGCTGTTTTTT.

The chain links TRBV27 to TRBJ2-5; no clear D gene. This CDR3 contains 12 residues. Germline-derived CDR1 and CDR2 are MNHEY and SMNVEV (reference sequence). Deletions cut 5 bases from V and 5 bases from J, with 9 bases between. The CDR3 sequence is CASSPTPETQYF. The CDR3 coding sequence is TGTGCCAGCAGTCCCACCCCGGAGACCCAGTACTTC.

This sequence joins TRBV5-6 and TRBJ2-3; D is unclear. In germline, CDR1 is SGHDT, CDR2 YYEEEE. There are 12 residues in the CDR3. Trimming left V 6 bases short and J 4 bases short, with 9 bases between. In nucleotides, the CDR3 is TGTGCCAGCAAAGGACGACCAGATACGCAGTATTTT. Translating it yields CASKGRPDTQYF.

Regarding this clone: A junction end diverges from the germline sequence, so it may reflect a read error. The V and J genes are TRBV6-1 and TRBJ1-2; 10 bases are a match to TRBD1. The CDR3 loop spans 15 amino acids. Looked up from germline, CDR1 is MNHNS and CDR2 is SASEGT. The CDR3 DNA is TGTGCCAGCAGAGAAGCCGGGACAGGGGTTAATGGCTACACCTTC. Translation: CASREAGTGVNGYTF.

The chain recombines TRBV6-5 with TRBJ2-7; 12 positions match TRBD2. Trimming took 6 bases from V and 1 from J; bases not matched to a gene: 1. Germline loops: CDR1 MNHEY, CDR2 SVGAGI. There are 14 residues in the CDR3. CDR3 DNA: TGTGCCAGCAGACTAGCGGGGGGATCCTACGAGCAGTACTTC. It codes for CASRLAGGSYEQYF.